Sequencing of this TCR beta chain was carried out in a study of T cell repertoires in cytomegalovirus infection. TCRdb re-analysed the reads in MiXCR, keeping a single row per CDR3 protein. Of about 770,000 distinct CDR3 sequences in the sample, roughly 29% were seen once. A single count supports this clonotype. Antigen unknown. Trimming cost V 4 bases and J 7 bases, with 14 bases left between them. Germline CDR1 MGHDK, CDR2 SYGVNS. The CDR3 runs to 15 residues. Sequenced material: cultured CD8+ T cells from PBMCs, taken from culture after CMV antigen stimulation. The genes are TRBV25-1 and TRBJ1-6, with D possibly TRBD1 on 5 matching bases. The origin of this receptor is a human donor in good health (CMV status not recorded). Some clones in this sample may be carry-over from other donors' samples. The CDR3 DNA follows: TGTGCCAGCAGTGCCTACGGACATCGGAATTCACCCCTCCACTTT. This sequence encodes CASSAYGHRNSPLHF.